The rows below give T cell receptor beta chains drawn from one sample of a study of technical replicates of blood from several donors. Clones were read by immunoSEQ multiplex PCR, and TCRdb kept only the in-frame ones, dropping some. The sample lists 53,000 or so clones; roughly 84% were seen once. The sequencing sample was made of PBMCs. These receptors all stem from a human donor in good health. Some clones in this sample may be carry-over from other donors' samples. CDR3s include the opening cysteine and the closing phenylalanine or tryptophan. D genes are given only for firm matches. Clone size appears in some rows only: once, few, many, or a class for an expanded clone.

TGTGCCAGCAGCTTACTCACCAGCGAGCAGTACTTC	CASSLLTSEQYF	once	TRBV13	NA	12	TRBJ2-7
TGTGCCTGGGCCCCGACCAGGGGGCTCATGGGGGAGCTGTTTTTT	CAWAPTRGLMGELFF	few	TRBV30	TRBD1	15	TRBJ2-2
TGCGCCAGCAGCCCGCGGAGGGGGCGGGGAAACACCATATATTTT	CASSPRRGRGNTIYF	NA	TRBV4-3	TRBD1	15	TRBJ1-3
TGTGCCGGTAGCGGGAGGGCGAGGACAGATACGCAGTATTTT	CAGSGRARTDTQYF	NA	TRBV30	TRBD2	14	TRBJ2-3
TGTGCCAGCAACCAGGGGAAGCACGAGCAGTACTTC	CASNQGKHEQYF	NA	TRBV2	NA	12	TRBJ2-7
TGTGCCAGCGCCCCCTGGGGCAGGGTAGGGGGCCCTGAAGCTTTCTTT	CASAPWGRVGGPEAFF	NA	TRBV7-2	TRBD1	16	TRBJ1-1
TGTGCCATCAGGACGACAGGGGAAGCTTTCTTT	CAIRTTGEAFF	NA	TRBV10-3	TRBD1	11	TRBJ1-1
TGTGCCAGCAGCCAAGAGACGGGAGATACGCAGTATTTT	CASSQETGDTQYF	NA	TRBV4-2	NA	13	TRBJ2-3
TGTGCCAGCAGCCGGACAGGGGGCCCCTACGAGCAGTACTTC	CASSRTGGPYEQYF	NA	TRBV7-9	TRBD1	14	TRBJ2-7
TGTGCCAGCTCTCCAGTGACAGGACAGCAGAACACTGAAGCTTTCTTT	CASSPVTGQQNTEAFF	NA	TRBV6-6	NA	16	TRBJ1-1
TGTGCCTGGAGTCCCTCCGGTCTCACGACTTGGGAGACCCAGTACTTC	CAWSPSGLTTWETQYF	NA	TRBV30	NA	16	TRBJ2-5
TGTGCCATCAGTGAGCAGGATTTCTCTGGAAACACCATATATTTT	CAISEQDFSGNTIYF	once	TRBV10-3	NA	15	TRBJ1-3
TGTGCCAGCGGGTTGCGGGCGTCTGGCTACACCTTC	CASGLRASGYTF	NA	TRBV2	NA	12	TRBJ1-2
TGCGCCAGCAGCCAAGAGAGCAACCCCCGGGACAGGGGCCAAGAGACCCAGTACTTC	CASSQESNPRDRGQETQYF	NA	TRBV4-3	TRBD1	19	TRBJ2-5
TGTGCCAGCAGCAGACTGAATTGGTACCAAGAGACCCAGTACTTC	CASSRLNWYQETQYF	NA	TRBV7-8	NA	15	TRBJ2-5
TGTGCTAGTGGCATGGTTTCCGGGACAGTAAACGAGCAGTACTTC	CASGMVSGTVNEQYF	NA	TRBV12-5	TRBD1	15	TRBJ2-7
TGTGCCAGCAGATTATTAGCGGGCGTGGGAGATACGCAGTATTTT	CASRLLAGVGDTQYF	NA	TRBV6-5	TRBD2	15	TRBJ2-3
TGTGCCATCAGTGAGTCTGGGACTCCTAACGAGCAGTACTTC	CAISESGTPNEQYF	NA	TRBV10-3	NA	14	TRBJ2-7
TGTGCCAGCAGCCCGACCGTCGGGAGCTCTGGGGCCAACGTCCTGACTTTC	CASSPTVGSSGANVLTF	NA	TRBV13	NA	17	TRBJ2-6
TGTGCCAGCAGCTACCCCGGGACAGGGTTTGGCTACACCTTC	CASSYPGTGFGYTF	NA	TRBV7-2	TRBD1	14	TRBJ1-2
TGTGCCAGCAGCGTCCTGGGGCTTTCCGGGGAGCTGTTTTTT	CASSVLGLSGELFF	NA	TRBV2	NA	14	TRBJ2-2
TGTGCCAGCAGCTTGTCCGCAGGTAATTCACCCCTCCACTTT	CASSLSAGNSPLHF	NA	TRBV5-6	NA	14	TRBJ1-6
TGTGCCAGCAGCCCAGGGGCGGGCGAGCAGTACTTC	CASSPGAGEQYF	NA	TRBV4-2	NA	12	TRBJ2-7
TGTGCCAGCAGTCCCGGGGCTAACTATGGCTACACCTTC	CASSPGANYGYTF	NA	TRBV7-9	NA	13	TRBJ1-2
TGTGCCAGCTCTCCTGAGGGCGGGGAGCAGTACTTC	CASSPEGGEQYF	NA	TRBV18	NA	12	TRBJ2-7
TGCGCCAGCACCCTGGGGACGGGAGACCACACCGGGGAGCTGTTTTTT	CASTLGTGDHTGELFF	NA	TRBV5-1	NA	16	TRBJ2-2
TGTGCCATCGGACAGGGCTACAATGAGCAGTTCTTC	CAIGQGYNEQFF	NA	TRBV6-6	TRBD1	12	TRBJ2-1
TGTGCCACCAGCAGAGAGGGCTTTGGAGGACTAGCTACAATCTCCTACGAGCAGTACTTC	CATSREGFGGLATISYEQYF	NA	TRBV15	TRBD2	20	TRBJ2-7
TGCGCCAGCAGCCAAGATAAAGCCAGCACAGATACGCAGTATTTT	CASSQDKASTDTQYF	NA	TRBV4-3	NA	15	TRBJ2-3
TGTGCCATCAATAGTGGGTCGGCAGGGGGCGTTGTCCATGGCTACACCTTC	CAINSGSAGGVVHGYTF	NA	TRBV10-3	TRBD1	17	TRBJ1-2
TGTGCCACCAGCAAGGACCGCTTTTGGACAGCCTCCTACGAGCAGTACTTC	CATSKDRFWTASYEQYF	NA	TRBV15	NA	17	TRBJ2-7
TGCGCCAGCAGCTTGATCGGGGGACCCGGAGATACGCAGTATTTT	CASSLIGGPGDTQYF	few	TRBV5-1	NA	15	TRBJ2-3
TGTGCCAGCAGTTCTTCTCCAGGGGTAATTAAGGCCCAGCATTTT	CASSSSPGVIKAQHF	NA	TRBV6-6	NA	15	TRBJ1-5
TGTGCCAGCTCACCAATAATAATTCGTGAGCGGAACACCGGGGAGCTGTTTTTT	CASSPIIIRERNTGELFF	NA	TRBV18	NA	18	TRBJ2-2